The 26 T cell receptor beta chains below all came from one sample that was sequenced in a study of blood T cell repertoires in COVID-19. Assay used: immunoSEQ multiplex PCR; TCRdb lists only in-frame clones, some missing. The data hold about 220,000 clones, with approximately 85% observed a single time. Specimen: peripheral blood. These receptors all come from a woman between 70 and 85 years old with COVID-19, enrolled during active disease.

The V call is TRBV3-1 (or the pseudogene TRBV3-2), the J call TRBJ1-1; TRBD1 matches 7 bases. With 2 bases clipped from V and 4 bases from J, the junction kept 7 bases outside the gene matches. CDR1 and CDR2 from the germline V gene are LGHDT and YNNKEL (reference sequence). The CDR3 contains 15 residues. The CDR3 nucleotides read TGTGCCAGCAGCCAATTCGGTGCAGGGGGCACTGAAGCTTTCTTT. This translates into CASSQFGAGGTEAFF.

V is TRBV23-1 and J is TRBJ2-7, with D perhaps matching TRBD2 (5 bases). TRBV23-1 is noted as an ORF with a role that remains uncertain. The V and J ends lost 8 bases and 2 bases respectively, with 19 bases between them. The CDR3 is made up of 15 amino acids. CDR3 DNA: TGCGCCAGCGTACCCGGGATCTTGGGCCCCTACGAGCAGTACTTC. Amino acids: CASVPGILGPYEQYF.

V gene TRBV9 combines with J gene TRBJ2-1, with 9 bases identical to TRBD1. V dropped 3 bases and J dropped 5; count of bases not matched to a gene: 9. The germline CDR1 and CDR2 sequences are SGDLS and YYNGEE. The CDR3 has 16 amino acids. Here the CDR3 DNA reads TGTGCCAGCAGCGCTCGCACGGGACAGGGAAACAATGAGCAGTTCTTC. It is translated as CASSARTGQGNNEQFF.

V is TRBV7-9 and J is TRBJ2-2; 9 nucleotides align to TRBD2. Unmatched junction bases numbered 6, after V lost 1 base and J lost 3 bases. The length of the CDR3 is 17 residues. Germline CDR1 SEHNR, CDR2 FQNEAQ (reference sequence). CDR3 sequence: CASSLVQRGADTGELFF. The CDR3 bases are TGTGCCAGCAGCTTAGTCCAGCGGGGGGCTGACACCGGGGAGCTGTTTTTT.

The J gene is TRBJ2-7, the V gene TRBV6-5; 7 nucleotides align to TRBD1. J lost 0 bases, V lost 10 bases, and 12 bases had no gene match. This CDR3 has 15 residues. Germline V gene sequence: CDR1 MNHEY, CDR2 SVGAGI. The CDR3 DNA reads TGTGCCACCTTAACGAGACAGGGTCTCTCCTACGAGCAGTACTTC. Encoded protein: CATLTRQGLSYEQYF.

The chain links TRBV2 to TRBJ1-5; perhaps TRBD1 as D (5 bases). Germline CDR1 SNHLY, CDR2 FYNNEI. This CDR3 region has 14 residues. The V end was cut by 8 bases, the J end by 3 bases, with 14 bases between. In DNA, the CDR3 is TGTGCCAGCTGGAGGGGAGGCGTCAATCAGCCCCAGCATTTT. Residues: CASWRGGVNQPQHF. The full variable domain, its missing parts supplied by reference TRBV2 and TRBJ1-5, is EPEVTQTPSHQVTQMGQEVILRCVPISNHLYFYWYRQILGQKVEFLVSFYNNEISEKSEIFDDQFSVERPDGSNFTLKIRSTKLEDSAMYFCASWRGGVNQPQHFGDGTRLSIL.

Here the CDR3 reads CASSRGLAGGRFF. In DNA form, the CDR3 reads TGTGCCAGCAGTCGCGGACTAGCGGGAGGACGGTTCTTC. The V gene is TRBV12-3 or TRBV12-4, the J gene TRBJ2-1; 14 nucleotides agree with TRBD2. This CDR3 contains 13 residues. J was trimmed by 15 bases and V by 5 bases; bases with no gene match: 6.

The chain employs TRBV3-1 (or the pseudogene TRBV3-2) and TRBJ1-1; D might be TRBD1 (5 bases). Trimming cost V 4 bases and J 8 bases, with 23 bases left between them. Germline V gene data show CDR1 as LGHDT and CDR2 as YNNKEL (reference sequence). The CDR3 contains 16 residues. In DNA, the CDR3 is TGTGCCAGCAGCCTCGTAACGGGCGGGGCCAGATACGAAGCTTTCTTT. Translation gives CASSLVTGGARYEAFF.

This CDR3 reads CASSSDRGLLAFF. CDR3 nucleotide sequence: TGTGCCAGCAGTTCAGACAGGGGGCTGTTAGCTTTCTTT. The chain uses TRBV6-2 or TRBV6-3 and TRBJ1-1; TRBD1 aligns across 10 bases. The germline V gene encodes CDR1 MNHEY and CDR2 SVGEGT. The CDR3 is 13 amino acids. V was pared by 4 bases and J by 10 bases, with 6 bases of the junction left unmatched.

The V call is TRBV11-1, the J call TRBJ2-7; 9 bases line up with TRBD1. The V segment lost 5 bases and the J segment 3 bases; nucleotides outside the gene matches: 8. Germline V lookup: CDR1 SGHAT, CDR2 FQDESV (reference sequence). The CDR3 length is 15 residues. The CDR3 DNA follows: TGTGCCAGCAGCATGGCCGGGACAGGGTTCTACGAGCAGTACTTC. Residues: CASSMAGTGFYEQYF.

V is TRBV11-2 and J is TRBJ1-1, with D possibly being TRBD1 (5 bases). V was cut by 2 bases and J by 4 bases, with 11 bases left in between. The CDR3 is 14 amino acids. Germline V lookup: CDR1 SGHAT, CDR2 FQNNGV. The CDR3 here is CASSLHGGSTEAFF. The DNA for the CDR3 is TGTGCCAGCAGCTTACATGGGGGGAGCACTGAAGCTTTCTTT.

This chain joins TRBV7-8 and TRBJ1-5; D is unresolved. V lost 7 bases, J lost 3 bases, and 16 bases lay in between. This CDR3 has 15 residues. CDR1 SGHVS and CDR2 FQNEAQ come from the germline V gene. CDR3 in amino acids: CASNLVSGYNQPQHF. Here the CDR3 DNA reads TGTGCCAGCAACCTGGTCAGCGGCTACAATCAGCCCCAGCATTTT.

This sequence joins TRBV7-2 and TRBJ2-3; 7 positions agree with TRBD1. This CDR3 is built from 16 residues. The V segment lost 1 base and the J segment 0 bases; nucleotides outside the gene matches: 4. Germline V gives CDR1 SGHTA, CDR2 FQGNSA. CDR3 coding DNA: TGTGCCAGCAGCTTAGGTGGACAGGCTAGCACAGATACGCAGTATTTT. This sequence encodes CASSLGGQASTDTQYF.

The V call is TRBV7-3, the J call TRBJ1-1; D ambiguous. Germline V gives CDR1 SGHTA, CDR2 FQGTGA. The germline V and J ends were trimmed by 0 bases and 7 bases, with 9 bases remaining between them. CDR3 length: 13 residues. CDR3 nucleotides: TGTGCCAGCAGCTTAACCAACTCGGGTGAAGCTTTCTTT. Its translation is CASSLTNSGEAFF.

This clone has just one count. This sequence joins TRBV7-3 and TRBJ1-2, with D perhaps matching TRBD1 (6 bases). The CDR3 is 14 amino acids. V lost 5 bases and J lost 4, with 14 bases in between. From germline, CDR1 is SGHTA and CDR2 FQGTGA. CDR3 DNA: TGTGCCAGCAGCCCAACGAGGGGGACCTATGGCTACACCTTC. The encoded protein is CASSPTRGTYGYTF.

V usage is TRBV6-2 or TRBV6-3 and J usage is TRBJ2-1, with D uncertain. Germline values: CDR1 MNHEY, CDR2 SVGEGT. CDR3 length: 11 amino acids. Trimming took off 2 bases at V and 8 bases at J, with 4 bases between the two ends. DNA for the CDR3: TGTGCCAGCAGTTACAGCTATGAGCAGTTCTTC. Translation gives CASSYSYEQFF.

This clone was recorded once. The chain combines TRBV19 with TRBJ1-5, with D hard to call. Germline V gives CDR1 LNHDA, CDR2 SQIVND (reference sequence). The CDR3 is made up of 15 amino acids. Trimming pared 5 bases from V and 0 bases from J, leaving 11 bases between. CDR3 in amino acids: CASSPMGASNQPQHF. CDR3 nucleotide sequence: TGTGCCAGTAGTCCGATGGGAGCTAGCAATCAGCCCCAGCATTTT.

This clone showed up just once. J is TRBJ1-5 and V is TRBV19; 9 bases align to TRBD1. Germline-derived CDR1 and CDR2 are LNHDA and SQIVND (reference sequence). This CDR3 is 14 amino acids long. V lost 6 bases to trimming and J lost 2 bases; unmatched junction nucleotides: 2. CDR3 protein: CASRGDRGNQPQHF. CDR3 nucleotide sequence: TGTGCCAGTAGAGGGGACAGGGGCAATCAGCCCCAGCATTTT.

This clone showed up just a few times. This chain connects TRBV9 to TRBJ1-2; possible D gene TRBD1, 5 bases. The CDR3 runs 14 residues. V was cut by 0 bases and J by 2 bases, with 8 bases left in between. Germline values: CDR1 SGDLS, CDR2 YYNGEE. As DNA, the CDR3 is TGTGCCAGCAGCGTAGATCAGGGAAACTATGGCTACACCTTC. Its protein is CASSVDQGNYGYTF.

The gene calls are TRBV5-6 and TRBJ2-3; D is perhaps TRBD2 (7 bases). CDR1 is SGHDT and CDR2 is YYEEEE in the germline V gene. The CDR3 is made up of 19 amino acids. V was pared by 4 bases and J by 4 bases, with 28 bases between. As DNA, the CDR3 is TGTGCCAGCAGCGGATTATTGGGGGGGGCGGATGGCAACCCAGATACGCAGTATTTT. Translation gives CASSGLLGGADGNPDTQYF. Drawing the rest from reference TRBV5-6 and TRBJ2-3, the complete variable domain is DAGVTQSPTHLIKTRGQQVTLRCSPKSGHDTVSWYQQALGQGPQFIFQYYEEEERQRGNFPDRFSGHQFPNYSSELNVNALLLGDSALYLCASSGLLGGADGNPDTQYFGPGTRLTVL.

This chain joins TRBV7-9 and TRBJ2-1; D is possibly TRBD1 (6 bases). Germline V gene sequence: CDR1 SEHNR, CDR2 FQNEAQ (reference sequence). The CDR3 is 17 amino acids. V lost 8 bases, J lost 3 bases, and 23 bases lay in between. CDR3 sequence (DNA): TGTGCCAGCCCTCCCCAGCCAGGGCAGGGGCACTACAATGAGCAGTTCTTC. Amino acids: CASPPQPGQGHYNEQFF.

The CDR3 loop is CASSGSRGSSYNEQFF. The CDR3 region has the DNA TGTGCCAGCAGTGGATCTAGGGGGAGTTCCTACAATGAGCAGTTCTTC. This chain links TRBV6-4 with TRBJ2-1; tentative D call: TRBD1 (6 bases). The V gene lost 4 bases and the J gene lost 1 base, with 14 bases spanning the gap. The CDR3 totals 16 residues. Germline-derived CDR1 and CDR2 are MRHNA and SNTAGT.

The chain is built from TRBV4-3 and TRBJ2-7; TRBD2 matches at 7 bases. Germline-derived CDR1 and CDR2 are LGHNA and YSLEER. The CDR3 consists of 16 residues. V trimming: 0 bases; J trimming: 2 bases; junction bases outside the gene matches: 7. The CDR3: CASSQEWLAAAYEQYF. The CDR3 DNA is TGCGCCAGCAGCCAAGAATGGCTAGCGGCAGCCTACGAGCAGTACTTC.

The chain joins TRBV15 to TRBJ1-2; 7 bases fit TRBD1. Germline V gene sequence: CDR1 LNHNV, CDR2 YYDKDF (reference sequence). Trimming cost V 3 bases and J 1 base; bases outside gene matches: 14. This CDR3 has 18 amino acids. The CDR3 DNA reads TGTGCCACCAGCAGGGGACAGCCCTTAACGACCGTTAACTATGGCTACACCTTC. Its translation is CATSRGQPLTTVNYGYTF.

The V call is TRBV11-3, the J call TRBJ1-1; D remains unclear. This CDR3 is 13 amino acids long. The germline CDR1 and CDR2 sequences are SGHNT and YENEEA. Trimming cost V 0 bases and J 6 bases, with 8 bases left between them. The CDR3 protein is CASSLDWAAEAFF. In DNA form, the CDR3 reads TGTGCCAGCAGCTTAGATTGGGCCGCTGAAGCTTTCTTT.

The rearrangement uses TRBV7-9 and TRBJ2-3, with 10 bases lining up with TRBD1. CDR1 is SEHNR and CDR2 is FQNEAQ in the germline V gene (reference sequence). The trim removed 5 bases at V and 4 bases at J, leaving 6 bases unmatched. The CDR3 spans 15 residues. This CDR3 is CASSRPGQGSDTQYF. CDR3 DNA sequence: TGTGCCAGCAGCCGGCCGGGACAGGGGTCAGATACGCAGTATTTT.